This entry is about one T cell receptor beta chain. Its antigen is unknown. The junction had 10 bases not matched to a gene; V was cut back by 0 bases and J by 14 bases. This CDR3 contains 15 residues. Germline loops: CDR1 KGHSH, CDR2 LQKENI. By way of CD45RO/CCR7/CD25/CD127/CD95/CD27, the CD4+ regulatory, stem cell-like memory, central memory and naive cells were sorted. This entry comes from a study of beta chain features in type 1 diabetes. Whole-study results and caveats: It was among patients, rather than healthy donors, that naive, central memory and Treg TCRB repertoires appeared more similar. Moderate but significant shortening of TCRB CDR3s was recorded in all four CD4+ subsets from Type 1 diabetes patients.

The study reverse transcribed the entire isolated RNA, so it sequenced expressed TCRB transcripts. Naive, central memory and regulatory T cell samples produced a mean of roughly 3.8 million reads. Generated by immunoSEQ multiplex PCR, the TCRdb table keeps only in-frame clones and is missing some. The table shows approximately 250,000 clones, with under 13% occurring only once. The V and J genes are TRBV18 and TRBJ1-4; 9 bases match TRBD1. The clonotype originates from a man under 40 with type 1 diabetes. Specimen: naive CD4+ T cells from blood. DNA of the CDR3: TGTGCCAGCTCACCACCGGCGGGACAGGGTTCAGGTCTGTTTTTT. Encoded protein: CASSPPAGQGSGLFF. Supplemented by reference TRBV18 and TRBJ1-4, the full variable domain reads NAGVMQNPRHLVRRRGQEARLRCSPMKGHSHVYWYRQLPEEGLKFMVYLQKENIIDESGMPKERFSAEFPKEGPSILRIQQVVRGDSAAYFCASSPPAGQGSGLFFGSGTQLSVL.